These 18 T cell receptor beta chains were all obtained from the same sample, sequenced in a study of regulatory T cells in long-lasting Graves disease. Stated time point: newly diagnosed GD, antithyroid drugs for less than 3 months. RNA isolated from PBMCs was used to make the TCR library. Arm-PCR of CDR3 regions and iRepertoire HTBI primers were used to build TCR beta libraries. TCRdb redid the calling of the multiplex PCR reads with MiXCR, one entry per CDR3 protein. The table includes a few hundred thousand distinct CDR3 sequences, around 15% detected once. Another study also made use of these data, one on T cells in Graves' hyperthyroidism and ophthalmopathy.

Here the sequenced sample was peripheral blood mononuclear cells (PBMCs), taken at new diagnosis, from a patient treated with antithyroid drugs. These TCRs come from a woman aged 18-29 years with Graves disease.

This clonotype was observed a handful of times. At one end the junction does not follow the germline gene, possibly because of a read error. DNA for the CDR3: TGTGCCAGCAGCGAAGGGACACGATCTGGAAACACCATATATTTT. Residues: CASSEGTRSGNTIYF. This chain uses TRBV2 with TRBJ1-3, with D perhaps matching TRBD1 (6 bases). CDR3 length equals 15 residues. Germline V gives CDR1 SNHLY, CDR2 FYNNEI.

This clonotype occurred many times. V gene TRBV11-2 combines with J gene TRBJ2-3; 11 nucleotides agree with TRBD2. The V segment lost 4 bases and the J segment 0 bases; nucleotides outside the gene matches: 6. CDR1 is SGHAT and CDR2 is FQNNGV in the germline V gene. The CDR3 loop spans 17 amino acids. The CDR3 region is CASSSNLAGGSTDTQYF. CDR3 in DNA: TGTGCCAGCAGCTCAAACCTAGCGGGGGGTAGCACAGATACGCAGTATTTT. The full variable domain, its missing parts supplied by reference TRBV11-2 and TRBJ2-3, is EAGVAQSPRYKIIEKRQSVAFWCNPISGHATLYWYQQILGQGPKLLIQFQNNGVVDDSQLPKDRFSAERLKGVDSTLKIQPAKLEDSAVYLCASSSNLAGGSTDTQYFGPGTRLTVL.

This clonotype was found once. The CDR3 DNA is TGCAGCGTGACGACAGGGTGGACCTATGGCTACACCTTC. This codes for CSVTTGWTYGYTF. V gene TRBV29-1 combines with J gene TRBJ1-2; 7 nucleotides line up with TRBD1. Germline V CDR1 and CDR2: SQVTM, ANQGSEA. V lost 6 bases to trimming and J lost 4 bases; unmatched junction nucleotides: 8. The length of the CDR3 is 13 residues.

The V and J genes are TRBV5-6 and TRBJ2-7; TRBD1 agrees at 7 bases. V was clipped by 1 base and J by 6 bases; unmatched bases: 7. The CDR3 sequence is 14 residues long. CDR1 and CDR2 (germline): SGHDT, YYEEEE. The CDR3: CASSLNQGVGEQYF. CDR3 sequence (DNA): TGTGCCAGCAGCTTGAATCAGGGGGTAGGCGAGCAGTACTTC.

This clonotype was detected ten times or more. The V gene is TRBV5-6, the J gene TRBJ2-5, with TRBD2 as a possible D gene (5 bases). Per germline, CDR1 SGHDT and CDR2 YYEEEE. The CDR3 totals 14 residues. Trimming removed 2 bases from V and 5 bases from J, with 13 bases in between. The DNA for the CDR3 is TGTGCCAGCAGCTTTCTGGCGCCGGGGGAGACCCAGTACTTC. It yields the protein CASSFLAPGETQYF.

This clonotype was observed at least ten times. CDR3 DNA: TGTGCCAGCAGGTCGGGACTAGCCTACAATGAGCAGTTCTTC. The encoded protein is CASRSGLAYNEQFF. V and J are TRBV7-3 and TRBJ2-1, with 8 bases that match TRBD2. J lost 2 bases, V lost 6 bases, and 3 bases had no gene match. The germline V gene encodes CDR1 SGHTA and CDR2 FQGTGA. The CDR3 runs to 14 residues.

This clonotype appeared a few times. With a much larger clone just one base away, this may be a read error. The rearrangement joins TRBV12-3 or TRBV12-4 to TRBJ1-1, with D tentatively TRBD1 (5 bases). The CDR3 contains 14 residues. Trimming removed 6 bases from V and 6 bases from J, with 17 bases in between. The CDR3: CASRFTSEGPEAFF. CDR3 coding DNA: TGTGCCAGCAGGTTCACAAGTGAGGGGCCTGAAGCTTTCTTT.

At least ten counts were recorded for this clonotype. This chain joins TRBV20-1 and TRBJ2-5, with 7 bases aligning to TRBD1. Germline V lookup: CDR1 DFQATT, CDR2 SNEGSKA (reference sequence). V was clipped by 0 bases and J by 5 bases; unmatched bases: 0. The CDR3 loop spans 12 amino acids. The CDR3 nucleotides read TGCAGTGCTAGAGACAGGGGGGAGACCCAGTACTTC. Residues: CSARDRGETQYF.

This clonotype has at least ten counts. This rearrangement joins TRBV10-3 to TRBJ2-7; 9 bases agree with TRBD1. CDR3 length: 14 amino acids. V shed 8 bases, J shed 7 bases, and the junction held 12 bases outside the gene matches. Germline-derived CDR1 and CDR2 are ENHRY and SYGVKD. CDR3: CAIRQGVVSKEQYF. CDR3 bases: TGTGCCATCCGACAGGGGGTCGTTTCGAAGGAGCAGTACTTC.

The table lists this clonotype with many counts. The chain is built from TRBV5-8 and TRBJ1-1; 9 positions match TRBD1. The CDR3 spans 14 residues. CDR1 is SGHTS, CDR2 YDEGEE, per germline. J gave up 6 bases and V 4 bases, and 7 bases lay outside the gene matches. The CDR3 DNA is TGTGCCAGCAGCACTTCGGGACAGGGATCTGAAGCTTTCTTT. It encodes CASSTSGQGSEAFF.

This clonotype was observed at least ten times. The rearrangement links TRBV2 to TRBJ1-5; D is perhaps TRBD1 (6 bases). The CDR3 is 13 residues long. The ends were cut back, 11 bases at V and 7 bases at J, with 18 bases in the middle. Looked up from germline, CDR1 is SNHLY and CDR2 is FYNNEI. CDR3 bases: TGTGCCTTGGGGGAGGGGGGTAGACAGCCCCAGCATTTT. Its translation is CALGEGGRQPQHF.

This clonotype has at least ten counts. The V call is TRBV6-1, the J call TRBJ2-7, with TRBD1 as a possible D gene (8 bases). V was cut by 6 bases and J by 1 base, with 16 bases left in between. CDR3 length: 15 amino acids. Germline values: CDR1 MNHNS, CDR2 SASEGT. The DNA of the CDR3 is TGTGCCAGCAGCAGAGACAGGGGAGGGTCCTACGAGCAGTACTTC. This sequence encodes CASSRDRGGSYEQYF.

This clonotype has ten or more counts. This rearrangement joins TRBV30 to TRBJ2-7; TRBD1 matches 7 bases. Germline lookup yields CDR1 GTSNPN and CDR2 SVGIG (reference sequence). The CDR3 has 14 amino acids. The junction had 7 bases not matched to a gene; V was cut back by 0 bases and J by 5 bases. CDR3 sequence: CAWSVRSQGDEQYF. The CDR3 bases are TGTGCCTGGAGTGTAAGATCCCAGGGGGACGAGCAGTACTTC.

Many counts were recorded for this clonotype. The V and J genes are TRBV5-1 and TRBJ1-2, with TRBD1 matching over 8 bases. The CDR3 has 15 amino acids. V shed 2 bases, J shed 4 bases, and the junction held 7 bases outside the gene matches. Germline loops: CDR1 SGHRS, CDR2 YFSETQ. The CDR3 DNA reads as TGCGCCAGCAGCTTTTCAGGGGGCGCAGGCTATGGCTACACCTTC. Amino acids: CASSFSGGAGYGYTF.

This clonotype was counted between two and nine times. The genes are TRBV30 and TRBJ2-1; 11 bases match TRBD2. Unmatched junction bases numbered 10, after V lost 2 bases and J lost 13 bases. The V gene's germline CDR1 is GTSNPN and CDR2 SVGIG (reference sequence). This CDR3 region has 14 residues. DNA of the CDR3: TGTGCCTGGAGTCCCCCGTCGCTAGCGGGGGGTCAGTTCTTC. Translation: CAWSPPSLAGGQFF.

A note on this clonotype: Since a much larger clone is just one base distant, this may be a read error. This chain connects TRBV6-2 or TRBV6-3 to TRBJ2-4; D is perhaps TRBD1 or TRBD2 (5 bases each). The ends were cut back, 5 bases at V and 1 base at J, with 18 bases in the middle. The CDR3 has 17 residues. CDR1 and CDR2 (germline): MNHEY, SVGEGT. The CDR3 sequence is CASSGGGPSVAKNIQYF. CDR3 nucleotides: TGTGCCAGCAGTGGGGGTGGGCCTAGTGTGGCCAAAAACATTCAGTACTTC.

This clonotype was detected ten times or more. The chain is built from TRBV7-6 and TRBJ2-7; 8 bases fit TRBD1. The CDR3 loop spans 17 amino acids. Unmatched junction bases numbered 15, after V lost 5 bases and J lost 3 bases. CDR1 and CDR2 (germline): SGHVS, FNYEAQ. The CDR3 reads CASSPPTSGTGGYEQYF. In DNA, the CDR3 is TGTGCCAGCAGCCCTCCTACCTCCGGGACAGGAGGCTACGAGCAGTACTTC.

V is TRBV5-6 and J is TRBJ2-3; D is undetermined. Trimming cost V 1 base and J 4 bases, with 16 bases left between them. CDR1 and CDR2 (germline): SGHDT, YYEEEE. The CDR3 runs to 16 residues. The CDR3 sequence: CASSLSRLDNADTQYF. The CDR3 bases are TGTGCCAGCAGCTTGTCGAGGCTGGATAACGCAGATACGCAGTATTTT.